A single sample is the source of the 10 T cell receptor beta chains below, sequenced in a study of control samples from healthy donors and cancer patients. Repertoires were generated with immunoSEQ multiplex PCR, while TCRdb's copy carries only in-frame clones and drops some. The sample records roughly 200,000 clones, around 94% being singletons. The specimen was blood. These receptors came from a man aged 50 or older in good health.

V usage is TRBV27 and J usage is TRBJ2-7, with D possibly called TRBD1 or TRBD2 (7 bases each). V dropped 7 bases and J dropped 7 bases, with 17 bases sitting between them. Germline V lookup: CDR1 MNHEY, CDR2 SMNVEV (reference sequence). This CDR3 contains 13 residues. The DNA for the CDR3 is TGTGCCAGCACTGCGCAGGGGGGGAGGGAGCAGTACTTC. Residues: CASTAQGGREQYF.

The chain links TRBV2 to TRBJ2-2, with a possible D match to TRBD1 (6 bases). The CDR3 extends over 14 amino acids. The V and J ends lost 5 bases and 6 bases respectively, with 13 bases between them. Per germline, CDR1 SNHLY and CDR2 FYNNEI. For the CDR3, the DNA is TGTGCCAGCAGTAGCCAGGGGTGGCCCGGGGAGCTGTTTTTT. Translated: CASSSQGWPGELFF.

CDR3 coding DNA: TGTGCCAGCAGCTTGGTTAAGGGCGGTGGCTACACCTTC. It translates to CASSLVKGGGYTF. The chain carries TRBV5-4 and TRBJ1-2; D unresolved. The CDR3 has 13 residues. In germline, CDR1 is SGHNT, CDR2 YYREEE (reference sequence). Trimming stripped 0 bases from V and 7 bases from J, with 10 bases between.

The CDR3 DNA sequence: TGTGCCAGCAGTTCAGCCGGGACAGGGGGTCGACCCCAGCATTTT. Protein product: CASSSAGTGGRPQHF. The V gene is TRBV28, the J gene TRBJ1-5, with TRBD1 matching 11 bases. Unmatched junction bases numbered 9, after V lost 4 bases and J lost 10 bases. Per germline, CDR1 MDHEN and CDR2 SYDVKM. The CDR3 runs 15 residues.

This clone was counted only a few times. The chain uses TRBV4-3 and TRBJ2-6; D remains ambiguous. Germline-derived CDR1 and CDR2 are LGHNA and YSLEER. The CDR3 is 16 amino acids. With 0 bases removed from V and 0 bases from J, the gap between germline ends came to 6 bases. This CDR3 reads CASSQDLSSGANVLTF. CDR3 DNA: TGCGCCAGCAGCCAAGATCTCAGCTCTGGGGCCAACGTCCTGACTTTC.

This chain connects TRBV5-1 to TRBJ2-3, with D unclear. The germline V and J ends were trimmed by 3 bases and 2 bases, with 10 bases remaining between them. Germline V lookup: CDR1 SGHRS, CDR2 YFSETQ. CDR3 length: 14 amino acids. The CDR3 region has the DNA TGCGCCAGCAGCTCCCACTCAAACACAGATACGCAGTATTTT. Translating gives CASSSHSNTDTQYF. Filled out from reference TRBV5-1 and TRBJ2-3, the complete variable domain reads KAGVTQTPRYLIKTRGQQVTLSCSPISGHRSVSWYQQTPGQGLQFLFEYFSETQRNKGNFPGRFSGRQFSNSRSEMNVSTLELGDSALYLCASSSHSNTDTQYFGPGTRLTVL.

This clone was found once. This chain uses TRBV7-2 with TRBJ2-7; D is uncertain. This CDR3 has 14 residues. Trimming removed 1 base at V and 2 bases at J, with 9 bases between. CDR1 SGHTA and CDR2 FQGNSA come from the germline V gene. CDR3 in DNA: TGTGCCAGCAGCTTAGGTCCCTCCCCCTACGAGCAGTACTTC. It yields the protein CASSLGPSPYEQYF.

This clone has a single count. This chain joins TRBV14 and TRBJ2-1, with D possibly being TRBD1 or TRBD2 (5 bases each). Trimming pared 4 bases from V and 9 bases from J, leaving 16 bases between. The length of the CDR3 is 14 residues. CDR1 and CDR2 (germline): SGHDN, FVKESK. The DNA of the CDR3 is TGTGCCAGCAGCCGCCCGGGGCGGTCAGGTGAGCAGTTCTTC. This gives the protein CASSRPGRSGEQFF.

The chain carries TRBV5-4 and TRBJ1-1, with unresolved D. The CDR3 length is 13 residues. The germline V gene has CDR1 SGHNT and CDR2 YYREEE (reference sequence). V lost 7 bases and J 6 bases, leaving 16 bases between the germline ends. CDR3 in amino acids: CASGPLGTAEAFF. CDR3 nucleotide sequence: TGTGCCAGCGGACCTTTGGGAACAGCTGAAGCTTTCTTT.

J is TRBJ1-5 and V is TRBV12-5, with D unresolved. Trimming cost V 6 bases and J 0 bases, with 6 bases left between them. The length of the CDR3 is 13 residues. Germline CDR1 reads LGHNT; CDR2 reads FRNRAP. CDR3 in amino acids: CASGSDSNQPQHF. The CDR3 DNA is TGTGCTAGTGGGTCCGATAGCAATCAGCCCCAGCATTTT.